What follows are 24 T cell receptor beta chains derived from one specimen sequenced in a study of vaccination and CD4 T cells after COVID-19. Treatment of the sample: roughly 11-day PBMC culture with coronavirus spike peptide pools or control peptides (ViraFEST assay). Antigens of these TCRs are unknown. The Oncomine TCR Beta short-read assay sequenced DNA from cultured CD4+ T cells. One entry per CDR3 protein results from TCRdb running MiXCR on the PCR reads. The top ten hold about 14% of the sample, which has 20,000 to 25,000 distinct CDR3 sequences, approximately 57% seen once. Here the sequenced sample was CD4+ T cells from blood, cultured in vitro, taken after SARS-CoV-2 vaccination. These receptors came from a human donor who received a COVID-19 vaccine.

This clonotype showed up just once. J is TRBJ2-7 and V is TRBV2; TRBD1 matches at 9 bases. CDR1 SNHLY and CDR2 FYNNEI come from the germline V gene. V lost 7 bases and J lost 0; bases outside the gene matches: 10. The CDR3 extends over 16 amino acids. The CDR3 loop is CASKTGGGISSYEQYF. Written as DNA, the CDR3 is TGTGCCAGCAAGACAGGGGGGGGGATTAGCTCCTACGAGCAGTACTTC.

The rearrangement joins TRBV2 to TRBJ1-5; TRBD1 matches 8 bases. The CDR3 is 16 amino acids. V was clipped by 4 bases and J by 6 bases; unmatched bases: 11. Germline V lookup: CDR1 SNHLY, CDR2 FYNNEI. The CDR3 loop is CASSGETGARGQPQHF. The CDR3 nucleotides read TGTGCCAGCAGTGGGGAGACAGGGGCGCGGGGTCAGCCCCAGCATTTT.

This clonotype occurred a few times. The chain uses TRBV6-2 or TRBV6-3 and TRBJ1-2, with 12 positions matching TRBD1. J lost 2 bases, V lost 6 bases, and 4 bases had no gene match. From germline, CDR1 is MNHEY and CDR2 SVGEGT. The CDR3 contains 15 residues. CDR3 region: CASSRGTGGNYGYTF. CDR3 in DNA: TGTGCCAGCAGCCGTGGGACAGGGGGCAACTATGGCTACACCTTC.

This chain uses TRBV20-1 with TRBJ2-1, with 8 bases that match TRBD2. J gave up 6 bases and V 1 base, and 8 bases lay outside the gene matches. Per the germline V gene, CDR1 is DFQATT and CDR2 is SNEGSKA (reference sequence). The CDR3 runs 15 residues. The CDR3, as DNA: TGCAGTGCTAGAGCGGTCTTAGCGGGGACCAATGAGCAGTTCTTC. This encodes CSARAVLAGTNEQFF.

This chain links TRBV6-1 with TRBJ1-3; 7 bases line up with TRBD1. V was clipped by 6 bases and J by 3 bases; unmatched bases: 5. The CDR3 has 14 amino acids. CDR1 is MNHNS, CDR2 SASEGT, per germline. In nucleotides, the CDR3 is TGTGCCAGCAGACAGACAGGGAGTGGAAACACCATATATTTT. This gives the protein CASRQTGSGNTIYF.

The chain combines TRBV24-1 with TRBJ2-2, with 12 bases lining up with TRBD2. CDR3 length: 17 residues. Unmatched junction bases numbered 4, after V lost 3 bases and J lost 3 bases. Germline V gene data show CDR1 as KGHDR and CDR2 as SFDVKD. CDR3 region: CATSDPGLAGHTGELFF. In DNA, the CDR3 is TGTGCCACCAGTGATCCCGGACTAGCGGGGCACACCGGGGAGCTGTTTTTT.

The chain couples TRBV27 to TRBJ2-2; tentative D call: TRBD2 (7 bases). CDR1 MNHEY and CDR2 SMNVEV come from the germline V gene (reference sequence). The CDR3 spans 15 residues. V was cut by 7 bases and J by 7 bases, with 19 bases left in between. Here the CDR3 DNA reads TGTGCCAGCAAAGCAAGGGGGGGCGAGGGCGGGGAGCTGTTTTTT. Protein sequence: CASKARGGEGGELFF.

This clonotype was found once. The rearrangement joins TRBV2 to TRBJ1-2; 7 bases map to TRBD1. In germline, CDR1 is SNHLY, CDR2 FYNNEI. Trimming took 2 bases from V and 7 from J; bases not matched to a gene: 7. This CDR3 is built from 14 residues. CDR3 region: CASSESGQGVGYTF. Written as DNA, the CDR3 is TGTGCCAGCAGTGAATCGGGCCAGGGGGTTGGCTACACCTTC.

Concerning this clonotype: The junction differs from germline at one of its ends, possibly a read error. V gene TRBV5-3 combines with J gene TRBJ2-3; TRBD2 matches 11 bases. TRBV5-3 is an ORF; its function is uncertain. CDR3 length equals 14 residues. The CDR3 spells CASSLGLAADTQYF. In DNA form, the CDR3 reads TGTGCCAGCAGCTTGGGACTAGCGGCCGATACGCAGTATTTT.

This clonotype was observed a few times. The chain couples TRBV20-1 to TRBJ1-6; a weak D match, TRBD1 (5 bases). CDR1 is DFQATT and CDR2 is SNEGSKA in the germline V gene (reference sequence). This CDR3 is built from 15 residues. V was pared by 1 base and J by 8 bases, with 15 bases between. The CDR3 DNA is TGCAGTGCTAGAGCTCGAATAGGGGCTGATTCACCCCTCCACTTT. This translates into CSARARIGADSPLHF.

This sequence joins TRBV20-1 and TRBJ2-2; TRBD1 or TRBD2 may be the D gene (5 bases each). Germline assignment: CDR1 DFQATT and CDR2 SNEGSKA (reference sequence). The CDR3 consists of 14 residues. Trimming took 2 bases from V and 6 from J, leaving 13 bases between them. CDR3 DNA: TGCAGTGCTAGACCGGGCAGGGACCCCGGGGAGCTGTTTTTT. Protein: CSARPGRDPGELFF.

The CDR3 loop is CASSDPGGYNEKLFF. The CDR3 DNA is TGTGCCAGCAGTGACCCGGGGGGCTATAATGAAAAACTGTTTTTT. V usage is TRBV6-1 and J usage is TRBJ1-4; tentatively, D is TRBD1 (6 bases). Germline CDR1 and CDR2: MNHNS and SASEGT. The CDR3 totals 15 residues. Trimming cost V 3 bases and J 4 bases, with 12 bases left between them.

This clonotype has only a few counts. The genes are TRBV20-1 and TRBJ2-3; D could derive from TRBD1 or TRBD2 (6 bases each). The CDR3 is 16 residues long. CDR1 is DFQATT and CDR2 is SNEGSKA in the germline V gene (reference sequence). Trimming cost V 1 base and J 0 bases, with 14 bases left between them. The CDR3 DNA reads as TGCAGTGCTAGAGGGGGGGCGGCTTTTAGCACAGATACGCAGTATTTT. Amino acids: CSARGGAAFSTDTQYF.

The chain couples TRBV6-5 to TRBJ1-2, with 8 bases lining up with TRBD1. Germline V gene sequence: CDR1 MNHEY, CDR2 SVGAGI. V shed 4 bases and J 7 bases; nucleotides not matched to a gene: 5. This CDR3 spans 13 amino acids. DNA for the CDR3: TGTGCCAGCAGTTTACAGGGGGGAAGTGGCTACACCTTC. It is translated as CASSLQGGSGYTF.

This clonotype was detected only a few times. J is TRBJ1-5 and V is TRBV2, with 7 bases identical to TRBD1. CDR1 SNHLY and CDR2 FYNNEI come from the germline V gene. J lost 0 bases, V lost 4 bases, and 0 bases had no gene match. The CDR3 totals 14 residues. For the CDR3, the DNA is TGTGCCAGCAGTGCAGGGGGTAGCAATCAGCCCCAGCATTTT. Translated: CASSAGGSNQPQHF.

The gene calls are TRBV5-1 and TRBJ2-3; D possibly matches TRBD1 or TRBD2 (7 bases each). This CDR3 contains 15 residues. Trimming took off 3 bases at V and 6 bases at J, with 17 bases between the two ends. The germline CDR1 and CDR2 sequences are SGHRS and YFSETQ. This CDR3 is CASSSRGLADDTQYF. Here the CDR3 DNA reads TGCGCCAGCAGCTCAAGGGGGCTAGCGGATGATACGCAGTATTTT.

This sequence joins TRBV7-2 and TRBJ2-5; 8 bases are a match to TRBD2. Trimming at V came to 5 bases and at J to 5 bases, leaving 4 bases not matched to a gene. Germline CDR1 SGHTA, CDR2 FQGNSA. The CDR3 is 13 residues long. CDR3 in amino acids: CASSPGGPETQYF. The CDR3, as DNA: TGTGCCAGCAGCCCGGGGGGGCCGGAGACCCAGTACTTC.

The chain has TRBV5-1 and TRBJ2-5; 11 bases fit TRBD2. Germline CDR1 SGHRS, CDR2 YFSETQ. Unmatched junction bases numbered 6, after V lost 0 bases and J lost 5 bases. The CDR3 consists of 16 residues. DNA for the CDR3: TGCGCCAGCAGCTTGGTACCTAGCGGGGGGCGGGAGACCCAGTACTTC. This gives the protein CASSLVPSGGRETQYF. The full variable domain, its missing parts supplied by reference TRBV5-1 and TRBJ2-5, is KAGVTQTPRYLIKTRGQQVTLSCSPISGHRSVSWYQQTPGQGLQFLFEYFSETQRNKGNFPGRFSGRQFSNSRSEMNVSTLELGDSALYLCASSLVPSGGRETQYFGPGTRLLVL.

The chain carries TRBV12-3 or TRBV12-4 and TRBJ1-5; 10 bases are a match to TRBD1. The CDR3 consists of 16 residues. J gave up 4 bases and V 6 bases, and 9 bases lay outside the gene matches. The CDR3 sequence is CASRSGTGAMNQPQHF. CDR3 nucleotide sequence: TGTGCCAGCAGGTCAGGGACAGGGGCCATGAATCAGCCCCAGCATTTT.

This clonotype was picked up a small number of times. This CDR3 is CASTPGQGVSGYTF. The CDR3 DNA reads TGTGCCAGCACCCCGGGACAGGGGGTATCTGGCTACACCTTC. V usage is TRBV12-3 or TRBV12-4 and J usage is TRBJ1-2, with 11 bases aligning to TRBD1. V gave up 7 bases and J gave up 7 bases; unmatched junction bases: 8. This CDR3 comprises 14 residues.

The chain recombines TRBV7-9 with TRBJ2-5; tentatively, D is TRBD1 or TRBD2 (5 bases each). V was clipped by 5 bases and J by 4 bases, with 14 bases between them. CDR1 and CDR2 from the germline V gene are SEHNR and FQNEAQ (reference sequence). This CDR3 spans 14 amino acids. The CDR3 reads CASSPEGRVETQYF. In DNA form, the CDR3 reads TGTGCCAGCAGCCCCGAGGGGCGGGTAGAGACCCAGTACTTC. The complete variable domain, with remaining parts taken from reference TRBV7-9 and TRBJ2-5, reads DTGVSQNPRHKITKRGQNVTFRCDPISEHNRLYWYRQTLGQGPEFLTYFQNEAQLEKSRLLSDRFSAERPKGSFSTLEIQRTEQGDSAMYLCASSPEGRVETQYFGPGTRLLVL.

CDR3 loop: CAWSGALEGVTFF. The CDR3 DNA sequence: TGTGCCTGGAGTGGCGCCCTAGAGGGCGTAACTTTCTTT. The chain is built from TRBV30 and TRBJ1-1, with D uncertain. The germline V and J ends were trimmed by 1 base and 12 bases, with 18 bases remaining between them. The germline gives CDR1 GTSNPN, CDR2 SVGIG (reference sequence). The length of the CDR3 is 13 residues.

The chain uses TRBV5-1 and TRBJ1-6; D uncertain. The CDR3 has 14 amino acids. Germline V gene data show CDR1 as SGHRS and CDR2 as YFSETQ. The V end was cut by 1 base, the J end by 7 bases, with 9 bases between. Here the CDR3 reads CASSLNQANSPLHF. The CDR3 DNA reads as TGCGCCAGCAGCTTGAACCAGGCCAATTCACCCCTCCACTTT.

The chain is built from TRBV12-3 or TRBV12-4 and TRBJ2-2, with 7 bases fitting TRBD1. CDR3 length equals 16 residues. The V and J ends lost 5 bases and 0 bases, in that order; junction bases with no gene match: 6. The CDR3 reads CASSTHGTANTGELFF. The CDR3 region has the DNA TGTGCCAGCAGTACCCATGGGACAGCGAACACCGGGGAGCTGTTTTTT.